This T cell receptor beta chain appears in the sequencing data of a study of Ad26.COV2.S vaccination and SARS-CoV-2 variants. At the level of the study: The donor participated in the COV1001 trial, in its Ad26.COV2.S arm. Each vaccinee took Ad26.COV2.S intramuscularly, once or twice 56 days apart.

Using immunoSEQ multiplex PCR, the repertoire was profiled, and TCRdb retains in-frame clones only, with some absent. The table shows about 350,000 clones, with 80% to 90% occurring only once. Germline CDR1 is SEHNR and CDR2 is FQNEAQ (reference sequence). The junction had 5 bases not matched to a gene; V was cut back by 4 bases and J by 5 bases. The CDR3 sequence is 15 residues long. Treatment indicated: 15 to 20 received Ad26.COV2.S at low or high dose, single or two shots; about 5 received placebo; per-sample allocation not given. Day 63 after the first injection of vaccine or placebo was the sampling time. The study used a vaccine consisting of an Ad26 vector that expressed Wuhan-strain SARS-CoV-2 spike.

The sample consisted of peripheral blood, taken in a trial of Ad26.COV2.S vaccine versus placebo. The origin of this receptor is a person aged 18-60 years who received the Ad26.COV2.S COVID-19 vaccine or a placebo. The rearrangement links TRBV7-9 to TRBJ2-1; 10 nucleotides align to TRBD2. CDR3 bases: TGTGCCAGCAGCTCCGGACTAGCGGTTAACAATGAGCAGTTCTTC. This translates into CASSSGLAVNNEQFF.